This T cell receptor beta chain was profiled in a study of human T cells and chemical hapten exposure. This CDR3 has 11 amino acids. Germline-derived CDR1 and CDR2 are SEHNR and FQNEAQ (reference sequence). Trimming pared 5 bases from V and 4 bases from J, leaving 3 bases between. TCRdb re-derived calls from the RACE reads in MiXCR, one entry per CDR3 protein. The sample holds 70,000 to 90,000 distinct CDR3 sequences; more than 10% are singletons and the top ten take 3% to 4%. Time point defined: patch test 3, about 24 weeks after DPC sensitization. Treatment given: therapeutic diphenylcyclopropenone sensitization with weekly scalp DPC.

The receptor's source is a woman aged 50 to 65 with alopecia areata. Some clones in this sample may be carry-over from other donors' samples. Sequencing was performed on whole blood, taken in connection with sensitization to the hapten diphenylcyclopropenone (DPC). V gene TRBV7-9 combines with J gene TRBJ2-1; no clear D gene. CDR3 DNA: TGTGCCAGCAGCACTTACAATGAGCAGTTCTTC. Its translation is CASSTYNEQFF. Supplemented by reference TRBV7-9 and TRBJ2-1, the full variable domain reads DTGVSQNPRHKITKRGQNVTFRCDPISEHNRLYWYRQTLGQGPEFLTYFQNEAQLEKSRLLSDRFSAERPKGSFSTLEIQRTEQGDSAMYLCASSTYNEQFFGPGTRLTVL.